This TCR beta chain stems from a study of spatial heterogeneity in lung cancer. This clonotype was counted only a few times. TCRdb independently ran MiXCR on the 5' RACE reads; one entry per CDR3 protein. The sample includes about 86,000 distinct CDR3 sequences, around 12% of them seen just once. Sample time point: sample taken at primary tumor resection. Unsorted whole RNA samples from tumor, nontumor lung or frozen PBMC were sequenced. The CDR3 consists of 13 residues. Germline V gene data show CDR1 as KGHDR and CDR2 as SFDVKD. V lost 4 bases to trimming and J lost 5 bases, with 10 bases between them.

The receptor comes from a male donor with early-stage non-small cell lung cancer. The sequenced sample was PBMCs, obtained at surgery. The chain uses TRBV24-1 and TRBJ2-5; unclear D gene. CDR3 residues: CATSDTNPETQYF. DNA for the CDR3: TGTGCCACCAGTGACACTAATCCGGAGACCCAGTACTTC.